This passage covers 21 T cell receptor beta chains from one sample sequenced in a study of vaccination and CD4 T cells after COVID-19. The Oncomine TCR Beta short-read assay was applied to DNA of cultured CD4+ T cells. It was from cultured CD4+ T cells that genomic DNA was extracted. TCRdb processed the PCR reads anew with MiXCR; each CDR3 protein has one entry. Of about 6,800 distinct CDR3 sequences listed, around 30% are singletons. Antigens for these TCRs are unknown. Treatment denoted: roughly nine-day PBMC culture with coronavirus spike peptide pools or control peptides (ViraFEST assay). The unexposed donor gave CD4+ T cells before the COVID-19 pandemic (2011-2018). Material: CD4+ T cells from blood, cultured in vitro. All receptors come from a human donor in good health.

By share, this clonotype counts as medium-sized. V gene TRBV20-1 combines with J gene TRBJ1-2, with a tentative D call TRBD1 (5 bases). The germline CDR1 and CDR2 sequences are DFQATT and SNEGSKA (reference sequence). The ends were cut back, 0 bases at V and 2 bases at J, with 22 bases in the middle. The CDR3 is 18 residues long. As DNA, the CDR3 is TGCAGTGCTAGAGATTGGGCCCCGACCAGGGATGTGAACTATGGCTACACCTTC. This codes for CSARDWAPTRDVNYGYTF.

Judged by abundance, this clonotype is medium-sized. V and J are TRBV28 and TRBJ1-6, with D unresolved. V lost 11 bases and J 4 bases, leaving 12 bases between the germline ends. Per germline, CDR1 MDHEN and CDR2 SYDVKM. The CDR3 has 13 amino acids. The CDR3 sequence is CAVGSSYNSPLHF. Here the CDR3 DNA reads TGTGCCGTAGGCTCGTCGTATAATTCACCCCTCCACTTT.

This chain joins TRBV6-4 and TRBJ2-1; possible D gene TRBD2, 6 bases. The V gene lost 8 bases and the J gene lost 6 bases, with 17 bases spanning the gap. Germline V lookup: CDR1 MRHNA, CDR2 SNTAGT. CDR3 size: 14 residues. The CDR3 reads CASALVEGGNEQFF. Here the CDR3 DNA reads TGTGCCAGCGCCCTCGTGGAGGGAGGCAATGAGCAGTTCTTC.

V is TRBV11-2 and J is TRBJ2-1; D is unclear. The CDR3 has 13 residues. Deletions cut 1 base from V and 3 bases from J, with 4 bases between. Germline CDR1 SGHAT, CDR2 FQNNGV. The CDR3 is CASSLGLYNEQFF. In DNA, the CDR3 is TGTGCCAGCAGCTTAGGACTCTACAATGAGCAGTTCTTC. The full variable domain, with the rest looked up from reference TRBV11-2 and TRBJ2-1, is EAGVAQSPRYKIIEKRQSVAFWCNPISGHATLYWYQQILGQGPKLLIQFQNNGVVDDSQLPKDRFSAERLKGVDSTLKIQPAKLEDSAVYLCASSLGLYNEQFFGPGTRLTVL.

The chain carries TRBV15 and TRBJ2-1; 9 bases align to TRBD1. J gave up 7 bases and V 7 bases, and 11 bases lay outside the gene matches. CDR3 length: 15 residues. Germline-derived CDR1 and CDR2 are LNHNV and YYDKDF (reference sequence). The CDR3 spells CATTLVGQGTNEQFF. The CDR3 nucleotides are TGTGCCACCACGCTAGTAGGACAGGGGACGAATGAGCAGTTCTTC.

V and J are TRBV29-1 and TRBJ1-1, with D perhaps TRBD1 (5 bases). Per germline, CDR1 SQVTM and CDR2 ANQGSEA. V was shortened by 8 bases and J by 1 base, with 14 bases between the two germline ends. There are 13 residues in the CDR3. Here the CDR3 DNA reads TGCAGCTCAGCGGAGGGGACGAACACTGAAGCTTTCTTT. This encodes CSSAEGTNTEAFF.

The V gene is TRBV20-1, the J gene TRBJ2-3, with D possibly matching TRBD2 (6 bases). The germline V gene has CDR1 DFQATT and CDR2 SNEGSKA (reference sequence). V was trimmed by 6 bases and J by 6 bases, leaving 19 bases between them. CDR3 length: 14 residues. CDR3 DNA: TGCAGTGCCTCCTTTAGCGCGGAGGGGGATACGCAGTATTTT. The encoded protein is CSASFSAEGDTQYF.

On this clonotype: This may be a read error, as it is one base from a much larger clone. The chain links TRBV7-7 to TRBJ2-5; D ambiguous. The CDR3 consists of 14 residues. The germline gives CDR1 SSHAT, CDR2 FNYEAQ (reference sequence). The CDR3 DNA reads as TGTGCTAGCAGCTCAGGCGGAGAAGGAGAGACCCAGTACTTC. This gives the protein CASSSGGEGETQYF.

This chain uses TRBV7-3 with TRBJ2-2; 11 positions match TRBD2. This CDR3 contains 17 residues. Trimming took 0 bases from V and 6 from J; bases not matched to a gene: 6. Germline assignment: CDR1 SGHTA and CDR2 FQGTGA. DNA of the CDR3: TGTGCCAGCAGCTTAACGGGTAGCGGGAGGGTATCCGGGGAGCTGTTTTTT. Residues: CASSLTGSGRVSGELFF.

This clonotype was seen a handful of times. This chain uses TRBV24-1 with TRBJ2-1, with D unclear. Trimming pared 3 bases from V and 0 bases from J, leaving 11 bases between. CDR1 is KGHDR, CDR2 SFDVKD, per germline. The CDR3 is 16 residues long. CDR3 in amino acids: CATSDAVTGSYNEQFF. CDR3 coding DNA: TGTGCCACCAGTGATGCGGTAACGGGCTCCTACAATGAGCAGTTCTTC.

The chain links TRBV10-2 to TRBJ2-3; 8 nucleotides match TRBD2. The germline V gene encodes CDR1 WSHSY and CDR2 SAAADI. The V segment lost 6 bases and the J segment 1 base; nucleotides outside the gene matches: 15. The CDR3 sequence is 18 residues long. CDR3 loop: CASSRALAGGGRTDTQYF. The CDR3 DNA is TGCGCCAGCAGCAGAGCGCTAGCGGGTGGGGGGCGCACAGATACGCAGTATTTT.

The chain joins TRBV7-2 to TRBJ1-2; D remains unclear. Germline CDR1 is SGHTA and CDR2 is FQGNSA. V was trimmed by 2 bases and J by 4 bases, leaving 14 bases between them. The CDR3 runs to 15 residues. As DNA, the CDR3 is TGTGCCAGCAGCTTATTCTCCAGCAGTGGCTATGGCTACACCTTC. Translated, it gives CASSLFSSSGYGYTF. Drawing the rest from reference TRBV7-2 and TRBJ1-2, the complete variable domain is GAGVSQSPSNKVTEKGKDVELRCDPISGHTALYWYRQSLGQGLEFLIYFQGNSAPDKSGLPSDRFSAERTGGSVSTLTIQRTQQEDSAVYLCASSLFSSSGYGYTFGSGTRLTVV.

This clonotype showed up just a few times. The CDR3 sequence is CSARGTSGREYEQYF. The CDR3 DNA reads TGCAGTGCTAGAGGGACTAGCGGGAGAGAATACGAGCAGTACTTC. The V gene is TRBV20-1, the J gene TRBJ2-7; TRBD2 matches 13 bases. This CDR3 is built from 15 residues. Germline lookup yields CDR1 DFQATT and CDR2 SNEGSKA (reference sequence). The V and J ends lost 1 base and 4 bases, in that order; junction bases with no gene match: 4.

This clonotype was picked up one time. This sequence joins TRBV7-3 and TRBJ2-3; D is unclear. This CDR3 is 15 amino acids long. The V gene lost 5 bases and the J gene lost 0 bases, with 12 bases spanning the gap. The germline gives CDR1 SGHTA, CDR2 FQGTGA. The CDR3 region is CASSRAGRSTDTQYF. The CDR3, as DNA: TGTGCCAGCAGCCGTGCAGGACGGAGCACAGATACGCAGTATTTT.

By proportion, this clonotype is medium-sized. This chain uses TRBV20-1 with TRBJ2-3; TRBD2 agrees at 10 bases. The CDR3 has 16 amino acids. The V gene's germline CDR1 is DFQATT and CDR2 SNEGSKA (reference sequence). V dropped 0 bases and J dropped 0; count of bases not matched to a gene: 3. The CDR3 region is CSARDGTSASTDTQYF. CDR3 sequence (DNA): TGCAGTGCTAGAGATGGGACTAGCGCCAGCACAGATACGCAGTATTTT.

The chain links TRBV19 to TRBJ1-2; a weak D match, TRBD1 (6 bases). CDR3 size: 14 residues. Germline-derived CDR1 and CDR2 are LNHDA and SQIVND (reference sequence). V lost 7 bases and J 2 bases, leaving 14 bases between the germline ends. The CDR3 DNA follows: TGTGCCAGTACTCGACAGGAGCCCAACTATGGCTACACCTTC. Amino acid sequence: CASTRQEPNYGYTF.

The chain is built from TRBV2 and TRBJ2-3; a possible D gene is TRBD1 (6 bases). CDR1 and CDR2 from the germline V gene are SNHLY and FYNNEI. This CDR3 has 14 amino acids. Deletions cut 6 bases from V and 1 base from J, with 11 bases between. The DNA of the CDR3 is TGTGCCAGCAGCTCAGGGGTTCGCACAGATACGCAGTATTTT. Translating gives CASSSGVRTDTQYF.

This clonotype was observed a handful of times. The V call is TRBV20-1, the J call TRBJ2-7, with D possibly TRBD1 on 6 matching bases. From germline, CDR1 is DFQATT and CDR2 SNEGSKA (reference sequence). Trimming cost V 3 bases and J 5 bases, with 11 bases left between them. The CDR3 extends over 12 amino acids. CDR3 DNA sequence: TGCAGTGCTAGCCAGGGGATGCACGAGCAGTACTTC. It encodes CSASQGMHEQYF.

The table lists this clonotype with a few counts. V is TRBV20-1 and J is TRBJ1-5, with D possibly being TRBD1 (5 bases). V gave up 6 bases and J gave up 1 base, with 10 bases separating them. Germline V gene lookup returns CDR1 DFQATT and CDR2 SNEGSKA (reference sequence). CDR3 size: 13 residues. CDR3 DNA sequence: TGCAGTGCACGAGGGGTCAGCAATCAGCCCCAGCATTTT. Protein sequence: CSARGVSNQPQHF.

The genes are TRBV6-1 and TRBJ2-7; 7 bases align to TRBD1. Germline CDR1 is MNHNS and CDR2 is SASEGT. The J segment lost 1 base and the V segment lost 6 bases, leaving 6 bases of the junction unmatched. The CDR3 loop spans 14 amino acids. This CDR3 reads CASRRQGGSYEQYF. The CDR3 region has the DNA TGTGCCAGCAGGCGACAGGGTGGTTCCTACGAGCAGTACTTC.

This clonotype was recorded a few times. The chain couples TRBV7-2 to TRBJ2-7; D possibly corresponds to TRBD2 (6 bases). Germline loops: CDR1 SGHTA, CDR2 FQGNSA. The CDR3 totals 14 residues. V lost 4 bases and J 0 bases, leaving 10 bases between the germline ends. CDR3 amino acids: CASSSRDFSYEQYF. The CDR3 DNA is TGTGCCAGCAGCTCCCGGGACTTCTCCTACGAGCAGTACTTC. Looking up the rest from reference TRBV7-2 and TRBJ2-7 gives the full variable domain: GAGVSQSPSNKVTEKGKDVELRCDPISGHTALYWYRQSLGQGLEFLIYFQGNSAPDKSGLPSDRFSAERTGGSVSTLTIQRTQQEDSAVYLCASSSRDFSYEQYFGPGTRLTVT.